The rows below give T cell receptor beta chains drawn from one sample of a study of T cell responses to AZD1222 COVID-19 vaccine. Profiled with immunoSEQ multiplex PCR; TCRdb holds only in-frame clones, not every one. The data contain 120,000 or so clones, more than 70% of them seen just once; the ten biggest clones take up about 10%. The material was peripheral blood, obtained on day 0 of AZD1222 vaccination. These receptors all come from an adult in good health. CDR3s include the opening cysteine and the closing phenylalanine or tryptophan. The D gene is left open where the match is weak.

V,length,D,J,CDR3
TRBV7-9,12,NA,TRBJ2-7,CASSLWDNEQYF
TRBV2,15,NA,TRBJ2-4,CASRGQTLAKNIQYF
TRBV6-5,15,NA,TRBJ2-7,CASSYSIGAADEQYF
TRBV6-5,14,NA,TRBJ1-1,CASKGVWGNTEAFF
TRBV2,15,NA,TRBJ1-4,CASSEVGVTNEKLFF
TRBV6-4,16,TRBD2,TRBJ2-1,CASSDSASGGYNEQFF
TRBV19,16,TRBD2,TRBJ2-5,CASSRALLAGRETQYF
TRBV20-1,16,TRBD1,TRBJ1-2,CSASGMGQGSNYGYTF
TRBV27,15,NA,TRBJ2-2,CASAPDTLGTGELFF
TRBV7-6,16,TRBD1,TRBJ2-7,CASSRKGGTGSYEQYF
TRBV5-1,15,TRBD2,TRBJ2-3,CASSLASGGVDTQYF
TRBV7-9,15,NA,TRBJ1-1,CASSRENTPNTEAFF
TRBV9,14,NA,TRBJ2-7,CASNRDTGSYEQYF
TRBV4-2,15,TRBD2,TRBJ2-5,CASSPDAGDGETQYF
TRBV24-1,16,NA,TRBJ1-5,CATSDSWGRSNQPQHF
TRBV13,12,NA,TRBJ2-7,CASSFGLYEQYF
TRBV6-1,13,NA,TRBJ2-7,CASSEVVGAEQYF
TRBV5-4,13,NA,TRBJ2-7,CASSLKDSYEQYF
TRBV6-5,13,NA,TRBJ1-1,CASSLEVNTEAFF
TRBV19,15,TRBD1,TRBJ2-2,CASSRDRGLTGELFF
TRBV9,15,TRBD1,TRBJ1-2,CASSVVDRATYGYTF
TRBV19,21,TRBD2,TRBJ2-3,CASSTGWMETSGPYGTDTQYF
TRBV12-5,14,TRBD1,TRBJ2-7,CASGLRDSSDEQYF
TRBV6-2/TRBV6-3,16,TRBD2,TRBJ2-3,CASSYLTSGRRDTQYF
TRBV2,15,TRBD1,TRBJ2-3,CASSPGQGPEDTQYF
TRBV7-2,14,NA,TRBJ1-3,CASSLGVSGNTIYF
TRBV11-2,14,NA,TRBJ2-2,CASSLVYQLGELFF
TRBV6-4,16,TRBD2,TRBJ2-3,CASSPWSGGRSDTQYF
TRBV30,15,NA,TRBJ1-1,CAWSVGVRVNTEAFF
TRBV27,12,NA,TRBJ1-1,CASSSMNTEAFF
TRBV28,13,TRBD1,TRBJ1-2,CASSLTGRYGYTF
TRBV24-1,14,NA,TRBJ2-7,CATSDFGDFHEQYF